One TCR beta chain is described in this entry. Antigen specificity is unknown. This sample is part of a study of cytomegalovirus exposure and HLA in healthy donors. General study results and limits: Further analysis, carried out later, found HLA-associated TCR beta chains more clonally expanded than equally common other chains. Later analysis suggested most CMV-associated TCR beta chains were HLA-restricted.

The CDR3 is made up of 14 amino acids. The germline V gene has CDR1 SGHTA and CDR2 FQGNSA. The V gene lost 3 bases and the J gene lost 7 bases, with 13 bases spanning the gap. PCR employed 60 Vbeta and 13 Jbeta primers. Using immunoSEQ multiplex PCR, the repertoire was profiled, and TCRdb retains in-frame clones only, with some absent. This table has around 150,000 clones, 80% appearing once. In nominal health when sampled, donors likely had unrecorded immune exposures nonetheless. The receptor comes from a male donor in good health and CMV-seropositive. The specimen sequenced was PBMCs. The chain combines TRBV7-2 with TRBJ1-3, with a tentative D call TRBD1 (6 bases). The CDR3 protein is CASSLKWGGNTIYF. In nucleotides, the CDR3 is TGTGCCAGCAGCTTGAAATGGGGGGGCAACACCATATATTTT.